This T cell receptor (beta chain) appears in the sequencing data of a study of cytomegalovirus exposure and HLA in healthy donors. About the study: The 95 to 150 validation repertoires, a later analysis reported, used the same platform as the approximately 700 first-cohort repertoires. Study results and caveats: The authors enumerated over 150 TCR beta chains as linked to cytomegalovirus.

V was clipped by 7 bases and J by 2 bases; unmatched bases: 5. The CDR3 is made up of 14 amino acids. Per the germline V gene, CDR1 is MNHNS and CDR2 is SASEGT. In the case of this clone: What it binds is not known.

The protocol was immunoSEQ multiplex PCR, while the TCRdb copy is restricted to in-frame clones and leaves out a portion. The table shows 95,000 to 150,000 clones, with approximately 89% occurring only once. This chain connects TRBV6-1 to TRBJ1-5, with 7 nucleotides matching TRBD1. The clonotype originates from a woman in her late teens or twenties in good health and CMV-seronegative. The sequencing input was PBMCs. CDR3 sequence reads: CASTEGAGNQPQHF. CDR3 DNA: TGTGCCAGCACTGAGGGGGCAGGCAATCAGCCCCAGCATTTT.